This T cell receptor beta chain was observed in a study of beta chain features in type 1 diabetes. General observations from the study: Among all four CD4+ subsets, Type 1 diabetes patients had TCRB CDR3s that were moderately but significantly shorter.

Every bit of the isolated RNA underwent reverse transcription, so sequencing read expressed TCRB transcripts. Libraries were prepared by immunoSEQ multiplex PCR; TCRdb keeps only in-frame clonotypes and omits some of them. The data show approximately 260,000 clones, roughly 20% seen once. The CDR3 runs 15 residues. V lost 0 bases, J lost 1 base, and 10 bases lay in between. Germline CDR1 SGHNT, CDR2 YYREEE (reference sequence). On this clone itself: As yet, its antigen is unknown.

J is TRBJ1-1 and V is TRBV5-4; D gene uncertain. The source of this sequence is a middle-aged woman with type 1 diabetes. What was sequenced was naive CD4+ T cells from blood. Here the CDR3 DNA reads TGTGCCAGCAGCTTGGATGGACGGGGGAACACTGAAGCTTTCTTT. Its protein product is CASSLDGRGNTEAFF.